These T cell receptor beta chains were read from a single sample in a study of blood T cell repertoires in COVID-19. Profiled with immunoSEQ multiplex PCR; TCRdb holds only in-frame clones, not every one. The data contain more than 80,000 clones, around 83% of them seen just once; the ten biggest clones take up about 2%. The sequenced material came from peripheral blood. These receptors were taken from a woman in her 70s with acute or convalescent COVID-19. Both conserved end residues are part of each CDR3. D genes are given only for firm matches. Size is stated for part of the rows, as once, few or many counts, or as a class when the clone is expanded.

TRBV9,TRBJ2-1,NA,NA,TGTGCCAGCAGCCCCCCCCCGGGACTTCACAATGAGCAGTTCTTC,CASSPPPGLHNEQFF
TRBV7-9,TRBJ2-3,NA,TRBD1,TGTGCCATTTCGGGACAGGGACGCACAGATACGCAGTATTTT,CAISGQGRTDTQYF
TRBV20-1,TRBJ1-2,once,TRBD1,TGCAGTGCTACGACAGGGGAAAGGTACACCTTC,CSATTGERYTF
TRBV5-1,TRBJ1-4,NA,NA,TGCGCCAGCAGCTTGGATGGACTGGTTAATGAAAAACTGTTTTTT,CASSLDGLVNEKLFF
TRBV5-1,TRBJ2-2,NA,NA,TGCGCCAGCAGCTCCCTGCCCGGGACACCTTCGAACACCGGGGAGCTGTTTTTT,CASSSLPGTPSNTGELFF
TRBV10-3,TRBJ1-2,once,TRBD1,TGTGCCATCAGTGAATACCGGGACAGGGTTGGGAGCGGCTACACCTTC,CAISEYRDRVGSGYTF
TRBV2,TRBJ1-2,NA,NA,TGTGCCAGCAAGGGCAGGGCGAACTATGGCTACACCTTC,CASKGRANYGYTF
TRBV5-5,TRBJ2-5,NA,NA,TGTGCCAGCAGCTTTCCGGGCCAAGAGACCCAGTACTTC,CASSFPGQETQYF
TRBV27,TRBJ2-7,NA,NA,TGTGCTGTACGGAGAGCGCAGGGAGGCGAGCAGTACTTC,CAVRRAQGGEQYF
TRBV2,TRBJ2-7,NA,NA,TGTGCCAGCAGTGACGTCGTGACGGGAATCTACGAGCAGTACTTC,CASSDVVTGIYEQYF
TRBV5-1,TRBJ2-3,NA,TRBD1,TGCGCCAGCAGCCTCGATCCGGGACAGGTTAAAGATACGCAGTATTTT,CASSLDPGQVKDTQYF
TRBV27,TRBJ2-1,NA,TRBD1,TGTGCCAGCAATTCCAGGGGGAGCTCCTACAATGAGCAGTTCTTC,CASNSRGSSYNEQFF